This TCR beta chain was obtained from a study of blood T cell repertoires in COVID-19. Produced via immunoSEQ multiplex PCR; TCRdb's table is partial and in-frame only. The table shows about 190,000 clones, with 79% occurring only once. The CDR3 has 13 residues. Losses at the gene ends were 8 bases for V and 8 bases for J; bases not matched to a gene: 8. CDR1 is SNHLY, CDR2 FYNNEI, per germline. The genes are TRBV2 and TRBJ1-4; 7 bases align to TRBD1. This receptor was obtained from a man aged 60-69 years with active or convalescent COVID-19. The specimen sequenced was peripheral blood. CDR3 amino acids: CASLEEQGEKLFF. Here the CDR3 DNA reads TGTGCCAGCCTTGAGGAACAGGGGGAAAAACTGTTTTTT. The full variable domain, its missing parts supplied by reference TRBV2 and TRBJ1-4, is EPEVTQTPSHQVTQMGQEVILRCVPISNHLYFYWYRQILGQKVEFLVSFYNNEISEKSEIFDDQFSVERPDGSNFTLKIRSTKLEDSAMYFCASLEEQGEKLFFGSGTQLSVL.